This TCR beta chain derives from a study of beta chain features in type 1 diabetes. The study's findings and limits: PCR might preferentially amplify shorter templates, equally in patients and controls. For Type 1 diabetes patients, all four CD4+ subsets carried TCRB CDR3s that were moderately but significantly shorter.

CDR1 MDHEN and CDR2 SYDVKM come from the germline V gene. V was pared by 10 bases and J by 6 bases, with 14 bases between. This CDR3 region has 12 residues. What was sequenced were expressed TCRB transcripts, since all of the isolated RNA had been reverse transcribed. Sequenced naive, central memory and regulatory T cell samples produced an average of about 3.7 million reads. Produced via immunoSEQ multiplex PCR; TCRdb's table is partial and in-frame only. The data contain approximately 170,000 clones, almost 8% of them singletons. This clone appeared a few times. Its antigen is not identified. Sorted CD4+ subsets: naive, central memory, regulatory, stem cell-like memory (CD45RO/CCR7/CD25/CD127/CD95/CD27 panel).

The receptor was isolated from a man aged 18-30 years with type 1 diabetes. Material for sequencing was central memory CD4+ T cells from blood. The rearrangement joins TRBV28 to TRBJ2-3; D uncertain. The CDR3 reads CATTTPTDTQYF. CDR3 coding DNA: TGTGCCACAACTACCCCTACGGATACGCAGTATTTT.